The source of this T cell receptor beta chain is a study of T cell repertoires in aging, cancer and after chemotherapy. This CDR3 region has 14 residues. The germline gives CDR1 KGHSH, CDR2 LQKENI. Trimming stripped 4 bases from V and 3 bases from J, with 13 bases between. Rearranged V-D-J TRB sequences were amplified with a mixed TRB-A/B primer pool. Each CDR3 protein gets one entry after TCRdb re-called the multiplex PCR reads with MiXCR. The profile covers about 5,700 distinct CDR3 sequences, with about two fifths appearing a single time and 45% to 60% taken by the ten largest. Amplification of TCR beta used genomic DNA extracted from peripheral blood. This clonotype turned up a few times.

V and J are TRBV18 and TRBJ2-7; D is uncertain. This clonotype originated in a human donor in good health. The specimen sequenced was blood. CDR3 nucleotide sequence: TGTGCCAGCTCACAAGCCCCATCGGGCTACGAGCAGTACTTC. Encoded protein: CASSQAPSGYEQYF.